The sequence of this T cell receptor (beta chain) was determined in a study of OX40 agonist ivuxolimab in advanced cancers. On the study more broadly: Patients received intravenous ivuxolimab every 2 weeks at 0.01 to 10 mg/kg. Antecedent anti-PD-1, anti-PD-L1 or anti-CTLA-4 therapy was permissible, with about 40% having received some. Study-level findings and limits: No antigen was identified for the clonally expanded peripheral T cells. Some of the nonresponding patients also showed low levels of normalized T-cell clonal expansion.

As for this clone: What it recognizes is unknown.

This table comes from immunoSEQ multiplex PCR, and its TCRdb copy is limited to in-frame clones, with some not included. The sample lists about 68,000 clones, more than 75% occurring once. There are 13 residues in the CDR3. Trimming shortened V by 3 bases and J by 5 bases, and 8 bases separated the two germline ends. The V gene's germline CDR1 is SGHVS and CDR2 FNYEAQ. The gene calls are TRBV7-6 and TRBJ1-5; D gene uncertain. The receptor's source is an adult with an advanced solid tumor such as melanoma, head and neck, liver or kidney cancer. Sequenced here: CD4+ or CD8+ T cells sorted from blood, sampled in a trial of the OX40 agonist ivuxolimab. The CDR3 DNA is TGTGCCAGCAGCTTGAGGGTAGATCAGCCCCAGCATTTT. It yields the protein CASSLRVDQPQHF.